This T cell receptor beta chain was obtained from a study of shared clonotypes between healthy human individuals. As for this clone: Its antigen is not known.

Study-wide results and limits: For naive CD4 cells, roughly 4.6% of clonotypes were shared across a handful of donors.

This was a deep-level run. Clones were sequenced by immunoSEQ multiplex PCR, and TCRdb holds only the in-frame ones, with some missing. The sample carries some 1.5 million clones, roughly 96% recorded once. Germline CDR1 reads LNHDA; CDR2 reads SQIVND (reference sequence). The CDR3 runs to 14 residues. Germline trimming cut 6 bases from V and 7 bases from J; bases unmatched to any gene: 3. Specimen: naive CD4+ T cells sorted from blood. Sample subset: CD45RA+ positively selected. This clonotype was obtained from a man aged 30-40 years in good health. This sequence joins TRBV19 and TRBJ2-2, with 12 nucleotides matching TRBD2. The DNA for the CDR3 is TGTGCCAGTAGAGCTAGCGGGAGGGGCGGGGAGCTGTTTTTT. The encoded protein is CASRASGRGGELFF.